Sequencing of this TCR beta chain was carried out in a study of radiation and T cells in renal cell carcinoma. Study information: Nephrectomy followed 15 Gy stereotactic body radiation by 4 weeks.

Using immunoSEQ multiplex PCR, the repertoire was profiled, and TCRdb retains in-frame clones only, with some absent. The data contain approximately 110,000 clones, about four fifths of them singletons. Findings and limits, study-wide: Without pretreatment biopsies, baseline tumor clonotype presence was undetermined.

In this sample, this clone turned up once. As yet, its antigen is unknown. Stated time point: baseline pretreatment blood. Specified treatment: 15 Gy SBRT to primary tumor, nephrectomy 4 weeks later. Serial blood draws occurred at baseline and 2 and 4 weeks post-SBRT. Germline-derived CDR1 and CDR2 are MDHEN and SYDVKM. V lost 5 bases and J lost 3, with 5 bases in between. This CDR3 has 12 residues. The material sequenced was blood, taken from a patient whose treatment included radiotherapy and nephrectomy. This TCR was recovered from a woman aged 55 to 70 with renal cell carcinoma. This sequence joins TRBV28 and TRBJ1-5; D ambiguous. As DNA, the CDR3 is TGTGCCAGCAGTGCCTTCAATCAGCCCCAGCATTTT. It translates to CASSAFNQPQHF.